Presented here are 8 T cell receptor beta chains from one specimen sequenced in a study of blood T cell repertoires in COVID-19. Measured with immunoSEQ multiplex PCR; TCRdb has only the in-frame clones, and not every one. The data show about 120,000 clones, less than 90% seen once. Sequencing input: peripheral blood. The source of these receptors is a woman of 80 years or more with acute or convalescent COVID-19.

The chain is built from TRBV5-1 and TRBJ1-4; 7 bases line up with TRBD1. Germline V gene data show CDR1 as SGHRS and CDR2 as YFSETQ. V shed 5 bases and J 6 bases; nucleotides not matched to a gene: 13. This CDR3 has 16 residues. CDR3 residues: CASSFGPTGEDEKLFF. In DNA, the CDR3 is TGCGCCAGCAGTTTTGGCCCCACAGGGGAGGATGAAAAACTGTTTTTT.

The chain links TRBV27 to TRBJ1-1; 12 nucleotides line up with TRBD1. After removal of 5 bases from V and 5 bases from J, the junction contained 3 bases not matched to a gene. The CDR3 contains 14 residues. Looked up from germline, CDR1 is MNHEY and CDR2 is SMNVEV (reference sequence). The CDR3: CASSRDRGRTEAFF. The DNA for the CDR3 is TGTGCCAGCAGTCGGGACAGGGGGCGAACTGAAGCTTTCTTT.

The rearrangement links TRBV29-1 to TRBJ1-2; the D gene is possibly TRBD1 (5 bases). Germline V gene sequence: CDR1 SQVTM, CDR2 ANQGSEA. The CDR3 sequence is 13 residues long. The V end was cut by 2 bases, the J end by 7 bases, with 14 bases between. CDR3 sequence reads: CSVESADTAGYTF. CDR3 DNA sequence: TGCAGCGTTGAATCTGCGGACACTGCTGGCTACACCTTC. Complete variable domain (other parts from reference TRBV29-1 and TRBJ1-2): SAVISQKPSRDICQRGTSLTIQCQVDSQVTMMFWYRQQPGQSLTLIATANQGSEATYESGFVIDKFPISRPNLTFSTLTVSNMSPEDSSIYLCSVESADTAGYTFGSGTRLTVV.

The genes are TRBV9 and TRBJ1-6; tentatively, D is TRBD1 (5 bases). Germline loops: CDR1 SGDLS, CDR2 YYNGEE. This CDR3 has 18 amino acids. V lost 0 bases and J lost 0, with 13 bases in between. The CDR3: CASSVAGGASSYNSPLHF. CDR3 sequence (DNA): TGTGCCAGCAGCGTAGCTGGCGGGGCGAGCTCCTATAATTCACCCCTCCACTTT.

The V gene is TRBV15, the J gene TRBJ1-4, with D unresolved. Trimming cost V 5 bases and J 7 bases, with 14 bases left between them. Germline V lookup: CDR1 LNHNV, CDR2 YYDKDF (reference sequence). This CDR3 is 14 amino acids long. CDR3 sequence reads: CATSFDIEGEKLFF. The CDR3 DNA follows: TGTGCCACCAGCTTCGACATAGAAGGTGAAAAACTGTTTTTT.

This clone was counted between two and nine times. The rearrangement links TRBV14 to TRBJ1-2, with a possible D match to TRBD1 (5 bases). The CDR3 has 15 residues. Deletions cut 0 bases from V and 1 base from J, with 9 bases between. Germline lookup yields CDR1 SGHDN and CDR2 FVKESK. The CDR3, as DNA: TGTGCCAGCAGCCAAGAAACGGGGGGTAACTATGGCTACACCTTC. This translates into CASSQETGGNYGYTF.

The gene calls are TRBV5-1 and TRBJ1-2; 8 positions agree with TRBD1. Germline CDR1 SGHRS, CDR2 YFSETQ. V was pared by 2 bases and J by 6 bases, with 9 bases of the junction left unmatched. This CDR3 contains 15 residues. CDR3 nucleotide sequence: TGCGCCAGCAGCTTTAACCCTTTGACAGGGGATGGCTACACCTTC. This sequence encodes CASSFNPLTGDGYTF.

J is TRBJ1-2 and V is TRBV3-1 (or the pseudogene TRBV3-2); 7 bases agree with TRBD1. This CDR3 is built from 14 residues. Germline loops: CDR1 LGHDT, CDR2 YNNKEL (reference sequence). V lost 5 bases to trimming and J lost 2 bases; unmatched junction nucleotides: 5. The CDR3 spells CASSSNRGNYGYTF. CDR3 bases: TGTGCCAGCAGCTCAAACAGGGGCAACTATGGCTACACCTTC.